This T cell receptor (beta chain) emerged from a study of CD8+ T cells in alopecia areata (dated by TCRdb to the late 2010s). With respect to the entire study: The treated patients took part in an open-label pilot trial in which moderate-to-severe alopecia areata was treated with oral tofacitinib at 5 to 10 mg twice daily. Scalp tissue and sorted CD4+ and CD8+ peripheral blood T cells from patchy and totalis/universalis alopecia areata patients and from healthy controls were covered by human TCRbeta sequencing. High-throughput TCRbeta sequencing was used to examine T cell clonal expansion in alopecia areata in both the C3H/HeJ mouse model and human patients. TCRbeta CDR3 regions were amplified by immunoSEQ multiplex PCR with 35 Vbeta forward and 13 Jbeta reverse primers. Biopsies were taken from tofacitinib-treated patients at baseline and at 4 and 24 weeks of treatment, and a later scalp biopsy was taken in several of the tofacitinib-treated patients. Scalp clonality was compared across normal scalp (n=4), patchy alopecia areata scalp (n=8), and alopecia totalis/universalis scalp (n=8). Patients stayed on tofacitinib for 6 to 18 months and then had 6 months of follow-up off drug so that delayed response and recurrence could be assessed. RNA came from the PAXgene miRNA kit for fixed scalp, the miRNeasy kit for PBMCs, and the RNeasy kit for mouse skin. Beyond this particular receptor, the publication reports: Lesional scalp, especially in alopecia totalis/universalis, showed higher clonality and more expanded CD8+ clones than normal scalp, suggesting antigenic drive. Unlike mouse skin, which is dominated by gammadelta T cells, normal human skin has resident alphabeta T cells that are also sequenced, and this complicates analysis of the scalp TCR repertoire. Shared TCR sequences between patients were less evident than in mice, which may be partly attributable to HLA diversity in the patient population.

Library method: the immunoSEQ multiplex PCR assay. RNA was extracted from all samples and reverse transcribed into cDNA, which served as template for TCR sequencing. First-strand cDNA was synthesized using SuperScript III with a 2:1 mix of oligo-dT and random hexamers. Amplification bias was assessed with a synthetic immune receptor repertoire, and residual bias was removed computationally. As for how the authors treated the data: After raw reads were preprocessed to remove errors, the CDR3 was defined following IMGT conventions as running from the conserved cysteine to phenylalanine. Clonality was calculated as 1 minus Shannon entropy normalized by log2 of the number of productive unique TCRs. Whether scalp clones were CD4 or CD8 was inferred by matching scalp TCRbeta sequences against CD4 and CD8 repertoires sorted from blood. The source is immuneACCESS, and TCRdb retained only in-frame sequences with V and J called. Part of the clones is not carried over; for the studies checked, unresolved V genes explain less than half of this, and the remainder is unexplained. The DNA gave D and trimming, while V, J and clone size come from that table. Here the sample has over 15,000 clones; less than 70% occur a single time. The ten largest account for 5.5% to 6.5% of the sample.

The time point label on this specimen signifies: baseline before oral tofacitinib. Lesional scalp punch biopsies and peripheral blood were obtained from alopecia areata patients. Human scalp biopsies were immediately fixed in PAXgene tissue containers. The CDR3 holds 13 amino acids from the cysteine to the phenylalanine. Only the CDR3 portion is preserved as DNA: 39 bases, with reading frame beginning at the first base. The germline V gene yields LGHNT for CDR1 and FRNRAP for CDR2. Trimming removed 6 bases from V and 2 bases from J, leaving 10 bases between the germline ends. As to this clone: This receptor's antigen is unknown. Qualities for individual bases were not recorded, and no much larger clone is one base off.

The receptor comes from a human donor with alopecia areata. Specimen: skin, collected at week 0. The rearranged segments are TRBV12-5 and TRBJ2-5; TRBD1 is a possible D gene, resting on 5 matching bases. The base sequence is TGTGCTAGTGGACCAGGGTTTCAAGAGACCCAGTACTTC. Translated, this gives CASGPGFQETQYF.